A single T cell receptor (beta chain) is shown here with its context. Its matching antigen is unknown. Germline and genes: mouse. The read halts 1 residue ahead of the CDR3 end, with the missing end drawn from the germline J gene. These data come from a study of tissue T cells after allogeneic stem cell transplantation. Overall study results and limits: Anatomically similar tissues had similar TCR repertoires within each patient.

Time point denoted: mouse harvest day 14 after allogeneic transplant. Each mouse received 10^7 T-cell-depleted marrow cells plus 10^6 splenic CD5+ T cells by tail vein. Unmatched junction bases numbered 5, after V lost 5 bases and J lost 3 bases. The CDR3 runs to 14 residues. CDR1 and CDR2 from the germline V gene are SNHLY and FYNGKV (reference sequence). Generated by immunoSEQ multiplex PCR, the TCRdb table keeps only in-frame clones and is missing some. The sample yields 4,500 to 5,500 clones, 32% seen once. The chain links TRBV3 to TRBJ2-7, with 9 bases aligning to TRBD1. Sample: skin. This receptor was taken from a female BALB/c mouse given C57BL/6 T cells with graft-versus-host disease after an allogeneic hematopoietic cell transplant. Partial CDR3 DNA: TGTGCCAGCAGCCTACGACAGGGGGGCTATGAACAGTAC. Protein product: CASSLRQGGYEQY. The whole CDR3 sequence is CASSLRQGGYEQYF.